Described below is a single TCR beta chain sequence and its context. The CDR3 runs to 13 residues. Trimming removed 7 bases at V and 3 bases at J, with 12 bases between. The germline gives CDR1 MNHEY, CDR2 SMNVEV (reference sequence). The sample originates from a study of PD-1 blockade in classical Hodgkin lymphoma. Every patient had relapsed following autologous stem cell transplantation, and cohorts differed in brentuximab vedotin exposure. Method: immunoSEQ multiplex PCR; TCRdb's copy keeps in-frame clones and lacks some. The table includes around 40,000 clones, around 80% detected once. The receptor was isolated from a human donor with classical Hodgkin lymphoma. The specimen was peripheral blood mononuclear cells (PBMCs), collected at baseline. V is TRBV27 and J is TRBJ2-5; no reliable D call. The CDR3 sequence is CASTGGEEETQYF. The CDR3 bases are TGTGCCAGCACCGGCGGCGAGGAAGAGACCCAGTACTTC.